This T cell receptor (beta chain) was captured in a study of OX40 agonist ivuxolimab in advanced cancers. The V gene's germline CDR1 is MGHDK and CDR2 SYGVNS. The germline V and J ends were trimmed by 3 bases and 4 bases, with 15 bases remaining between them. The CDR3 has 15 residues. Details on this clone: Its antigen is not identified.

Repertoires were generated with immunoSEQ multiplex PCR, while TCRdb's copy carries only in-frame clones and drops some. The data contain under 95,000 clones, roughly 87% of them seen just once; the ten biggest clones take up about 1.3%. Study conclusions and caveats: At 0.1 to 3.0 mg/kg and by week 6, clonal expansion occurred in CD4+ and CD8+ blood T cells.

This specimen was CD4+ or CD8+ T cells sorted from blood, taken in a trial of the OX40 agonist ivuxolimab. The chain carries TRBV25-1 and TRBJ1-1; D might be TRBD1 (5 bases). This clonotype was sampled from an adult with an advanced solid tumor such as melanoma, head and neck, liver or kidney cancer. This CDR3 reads CASSEGGIMGTEAFF. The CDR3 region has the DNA TGTGCCAGCAGTGAGGGGGGGATTATGGGCACTGAAGCTTTCTTT.